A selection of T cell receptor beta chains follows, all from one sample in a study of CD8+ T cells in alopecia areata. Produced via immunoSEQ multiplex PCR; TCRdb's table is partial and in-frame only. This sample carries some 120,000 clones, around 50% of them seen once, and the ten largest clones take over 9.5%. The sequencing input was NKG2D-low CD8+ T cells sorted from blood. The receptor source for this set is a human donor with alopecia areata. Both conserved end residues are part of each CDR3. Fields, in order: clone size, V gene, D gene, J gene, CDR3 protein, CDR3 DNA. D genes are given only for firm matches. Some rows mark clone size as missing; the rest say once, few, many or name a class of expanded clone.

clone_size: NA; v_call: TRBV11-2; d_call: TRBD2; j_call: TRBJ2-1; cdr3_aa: CASSLGTSSYNEQFF; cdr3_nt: TGTGCCAGCAGCTTAGGGACTAGCAGCTACAATGAGCAGTTCTTC
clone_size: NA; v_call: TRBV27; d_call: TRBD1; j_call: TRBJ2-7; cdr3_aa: CASSFYGQGKAYEQYF; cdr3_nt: TGTGCCAGCAGTTTCTACGGACAGGGTAAGGCTTACGAGCAGTACTTC
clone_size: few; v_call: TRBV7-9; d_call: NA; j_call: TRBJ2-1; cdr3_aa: CASSLAGTQGQFF; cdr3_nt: TGTGCCAGCAGCTTAGCAGGGACTCAGGGGCAGTTCTTC
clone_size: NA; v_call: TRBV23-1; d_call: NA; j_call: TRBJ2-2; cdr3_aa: CASSQSGGLGTGELFF; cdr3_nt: TGCGCCAGCAGTCAATCCGGCGGCCTTGGCACCGGGGAGCTGTTTTTT
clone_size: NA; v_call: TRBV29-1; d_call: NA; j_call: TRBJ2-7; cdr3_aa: CSVLEPWAYEQYF; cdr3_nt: TGCAGCGTTCTGGAGCCGTGGGCCTACGAGCAGTACTTC
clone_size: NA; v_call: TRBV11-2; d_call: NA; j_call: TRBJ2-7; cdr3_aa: CASSLGPDPSYEQYF; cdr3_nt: TGTGCCAGCAGCTTAGGTCCGGATCCCTCCTACGAGCAGTACTTC
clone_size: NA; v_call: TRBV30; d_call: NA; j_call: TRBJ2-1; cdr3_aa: CAWRFPGGSNEQFF; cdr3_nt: TGTGCCTGGAGGTTCCCAGGAGGTAGCAATGAGCAGTTCTTC
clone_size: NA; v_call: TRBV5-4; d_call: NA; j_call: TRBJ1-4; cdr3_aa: CAIGEGGYEKLFF; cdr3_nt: TGTGCCATCGGAGAGGGGGGGTATGAAAAACTGTTTTTT
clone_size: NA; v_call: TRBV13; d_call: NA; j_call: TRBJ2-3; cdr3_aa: CASSPQDVTDTQYF; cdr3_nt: TGTGCCAGCAGCCCCCAGGACGTCACAGATACGCAGTATTTT
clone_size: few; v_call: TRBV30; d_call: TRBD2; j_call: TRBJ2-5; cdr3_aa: CAWSEAAGGGETQYF; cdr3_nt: TGTGCCTGGAGTGAGGCAGCGGGAGGTGGGGAGACCCAGTACTTC
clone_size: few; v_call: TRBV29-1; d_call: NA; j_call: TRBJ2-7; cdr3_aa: CSVFDTANYEQYF; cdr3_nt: TGCAGCGTGTTTGATACAGCCAACTACGAGCAGTACTTC
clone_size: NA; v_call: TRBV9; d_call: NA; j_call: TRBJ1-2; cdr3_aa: CASSRGVSNYGYTF; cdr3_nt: TGTGCCAGCAGTCGCGGTGTATCCAACTATGGCTACACCTTC
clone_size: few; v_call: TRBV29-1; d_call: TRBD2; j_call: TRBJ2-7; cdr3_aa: CSVEGELAGGKREQYF; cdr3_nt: TGCAGCGTTGAAGGGGAGTTAGCGGGGGGGAAGAGGGAGCAGTACTTC
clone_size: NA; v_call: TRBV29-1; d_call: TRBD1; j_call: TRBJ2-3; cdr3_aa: CSVDQGAVDTQYF; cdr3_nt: TGCAGCGTTGATCAGGGGGCCGTAGATACGCAGTATTTT
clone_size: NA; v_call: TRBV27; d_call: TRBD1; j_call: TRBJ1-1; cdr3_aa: CASRGGWTGPEAFF; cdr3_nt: TGTGCCAGCAGGGGGGGTTGGACAGGTCCTGAAGCTTTCTTT